This entry lists 32 T cell receptor beta chains sequenced from one sample in a study of T cell changes during pregnancy in multiple sclerosis. This table comes from immunoSEQ multiplex PCR, and its TCRdb copy is limited to in-frame clones, with some not included. The sample contains 78,000 or so clones, approximately 90% of which appear only once. Sequenced material: peripheral blood, taken before pregnancy. The receptors were sampled from a female donor with multiple sclerosis, enrolled in a pregnancy study.

The J gene is TRBJ1-5, the V gene TRBV5-5, with D perhaps TRBD1 (5 bases). The CDR3 runs 15 residues. V lost 4 bases to trimming and J lost 2 bases, with 13 bases between them. Germline CDR1 and CDR2: SGHKS and YYEKEE (reference sequence). The CDR3 nucleotides are TGTGCCAGCAGCCCGGGGGACCTCGGCAATCAGCCCCAGCATTTT. Amino acid sequence: CASSPGDLGNQPQHF.

This clone was picked up one time. The rearrangement uses TRBV5-1 and TRBJ2-5; D is ambiguous. The germline V gene has CDR1 SGHRS and CDR2 YFSETQ. The length of the CDR3 is 13 residues. V lost 0 bases and J lost 5, with 8 bases in between. This chain's CDR3 is CASSLVGQETQYF. The CDR3 DNA reads as TGCGCCAGCAGCTTGGTTGGCCAGGAGACCCAGTACTTC.

The gene calls are TRBV11-1 and TRBJ2-7, with D uncertain. V lost 3 bases to trimming and J lost 7 bases, with 10 bases between them. This CDR3 is built from 12 residues. Germline values: CDR1 SGHAT, CDR2 FQDESV (reference sequence). In DNA form, the CDR3 reads TGTGCCAGCAGCTTCATCTTGAGTGAGCAGTACTTC. The encoded protein is CASSFILSEQYF.

V and J are TRBV20-1 and TRBJ2-3; no definite D call. Germline CDR1 reads DFQATT; CDR2 reads SNEGSKA (reference sequence). The CDR3 extends over 11 amino acids. V lost 4 bases and J lost 1, with 3 bases in between. CDR3 sequence: CSATRTDTQYF. The CDR3 region has the DNA TGCAGTGCTACTCGCACAGATACGCAGTATTTT.

The chain combines TRBV5-4 with TRBJ2-5; 14 nucleotides match TRBD2. The CDR3 runs to 16 residues. The V and J ends lost 0 bases and 7 bases, in that order; junction bases with no gene match: 5. CDR1 is SGHNT and CDR2 is YYREEE in the germline V gene (reference sequence). The CDR3 nucleotides read TGTGCCAGCAGCTTGGAGACTAGCGGGGGGGCCGGGACCCAGTACTTC. Amino acids: CASSLETSGGAGTQYF.

The genes are TRBV2 and TRBJ1-6; 7 bases map to TRBD1. CDR3 length: 12 amino acids. After removal of 5 bases from V and 10 bases from J, the junction contained 2 bases not matched to a gene. Germline-derived CDR1 and CDR2 are SNHLY and FYNNEI. The CDR3: CASSQGGSPLHF. CDR3 in DNA: TGTGCCAGCAGTCAGGGGGGCTCACCCCTCCACTTT.

The chain joins TRBV27 to TRBJ1-2; no definite D call. Germline assignment: CDR1 MNHEY and CDR2 SMNVEV (reference sequence). V lost 7 bases and J 1 base, leaving 10 bases between the germline ends. There are 13 residues in the CDR3. CDR3 in DNA: TGTGCCAGCACCCCCAACATTAACTATGGCTACACCTTC. Residues: CASTPNINYGYTF.

The chain is built from TRBV9 and TRBJ1-2; tentative D call: TRBD1 (5 bases). V was clipped by 0 bases and J by 0 bases, with 6 bases between them. The CDR3 runs to 14 residues. From germline, CDR1 is SGDLS and CDR2 YYNGEE. The CDR3 nucleotides read TGTGCCAGCAGCGTAGGACAGCCTAACTATGGCTACACCTTC. Translated: CASSVGQPNYGYTF.

This CDR3 is CAWVGASNIYEQYF. The CDR3 DNA reads as TGTGCCTGGGTGGGGGCGAGTAATATCTACGAGCAGTACTTC. The rearrangement uses TRBV30 and TRBJ2-7; tentative D call: TRBD1 (6 bases). The germline V and J ends were trimmed by 5 bases and 3 bases, with 17 bases remaining between them. The CDR3 spans 14 residues. The germline V gene encodes CDR1 GTSNPN and CDR2 SVGIG (reference sequence).

V is TRBV4-1 and J is TRBJ2-1, with D perhaps TRBD2 (5 bases). Germline CDR1 MGHRA, CDR2 YSYEKL. Trimming stripped 2 bases from V and 6 bases from J, with 20 bases between. The CDR3 has 17 amino acids. The CDR3 sequence is CASSQSPVGSGPNEQFF. CDR3 DNA sequence: TGCGCCAGCAGCCAAAGCCCGGTGGGCAGCGGCCCCAATGAGCAGTTCTTC.

The chain is built from TRBV5-6 and TRBJ2-7; TRBD2 might be the D (5 bases). The V gene lost 2 bases and the J gene lost 6 bases, with 12 bases spanning the gap. CDR3 length equals 13 residues. The germline gives CDR1 SGHDT, CDR2 YYEEEE. CDR3 amino acids: CASSFPTNSEQYF. DNA for the CDR3: TGTGCCAGCAGCTTCCCGACTAATTCCGAGCAGTACTTC.

The rearrangement uses TRBV27 and TRBJ2-3, with D maybe TRBD1 (5 bases). The V and J ends lost 8 bases and 0 bases respectively, with 9 bases between them. The CDR3 has 13 residues. Germline V CDR1 and CDR2: MNHEY, SMNVEV (reference sequence). CDR3 in DNA: TGTGCCAGCCGGCAGGGAAGCACAGATACGCAGTATTTT. This translates into CASRQGSTDTQYF.

This sequence joins TRBV5-4 and TRBJ2-5; 10 bases align to TRBD2. CDR1 and CDR2 from the germline V gene are SGHNT and YYREEE (reference sequence). Trimming removed 4 bases from V and 3 bases from J; junction bases left unmatched: 6. The CDR3 spans 15 residues. CDR3 amino acids: CASSKRGGPKETQYF. CDR3 DNA: TGTGCCAGCAGCAAGCGGGGGGGCCCGAAAGAGACCCAGTACTTC.

The rearrangement uses TRBV7-2 and TRBJ1-2; D unresolved. This CDR3 comprises 15 residues. Germline lookup yields CDR1 SGHTA and CDR2 FQGNSA. V lost 5 bases and J 7 bases, leaving 20 bases between the germline ends. CDR3 region: CASSITVGPLGGYTF. CDR3 nucleotide sequence: TGTGCCAGCAGCATTACGGTGGGCCCCCTTGGTGGCTACACCTTC.

The rearrangement uses TRBV29-1 and TRBJ2-7, with 7 bases lining up with TRBD1. Germline V gene sequence: CDR1 SQVTM, CDR2 ANQGSEA. The CDR3 loop spans 13 amino acids. V was pared by 0 bases and J by 4 bases, with 3 bases of the junction left unmatched. DNA of the CDR3: TGCAGCGTTGAAGAGGGACAGCGTTACGAGCAGTACTTC. Amino acids: CSVEEGQRYEQYF.

V and J are TRBV2 and TRBJ1-1; a weak D match, TRBD1 (5 bases). The CDR3 sequence is 14 residues long. The V gene's germline CDR1 is SNHLY and CDR2 FYNNEI. V was clipped by 4 bases and J by 4 bases, with 13 bases between them. This chain's CDR3 is CASSVVGGTTEAFF. CDR3 nucleotide sequence: TGTGCCAGCAGTGTTGTCGGGGGAACCACTGAAGCTTTCTTT. The variable domain in full, completed from reference TRBV2 and TRBJ1-1, reads EPEVTQTPSHQVTQMGQEVILRCVPISNHLYFYWYRQILGQKVEFLVSFYNNEISEKSEIFDDQFSVERPDGSNFTLKIRSTKLEDSAMYFCASSVVGGTTEAFFGQGTRLTVV.

The chain carries TRBV18 and TRBJ2-7; 8 nucleotides line up with TRBD1. The CDR3 extends over 16 amino acids. The V segment lost 4 bases and the J segment 3 bases; nucleotides outside the gene matches: 11. Per the germline V gene, CDR1 is KGHSH and CDR2 is LQKENI. DNA of the CDR3: TGTGCCAGCTCACGGAGCTCCGGGACAGGTCTCTACGAGCAGTACTTC. Translation gives CASSRSSGTGLYEQYF.

The chain combines TRBV4-2 with TRBJ2-7; 9 bases are shared with TRBD1. Germline assignment: CDR1 LGHNA and CDR2 YNFKEQ. This CDR3 is built from 20 residues. J gave up 1 base and V 0 bases, and 16 bases lay outside the gene matches. CDR3 amino acids: CASSQDQLGTGTGSSYEQYF. CDR3 bases: TGTGCCAGCAGCCAAGATCAACTCGGGACCGGGACAGGGAGTTCCTACGAGCAGTACTTC.

This clone has a handful of counts. This chain joins TRBV9 and TRBJ1-6; 9 bases map to TRBD1. From germline, CDR1 is SGDLS and CDR2 YYNGEE. Trimming removed 3 bases from V and 7 bases from J; junction bases left unmatched: 2. This CDR3 has 14 amino acids. For the CDR3, the DNA is TGTGCCAGCAGCGGGGGACAGGGAAATTCACCCCTCCACTTT. This sequence encodes CASSGGQGNSPLHF.

The chain has TRBV5-6 and TRBJ2-7, with TRBD2 matching over 7 bases. The CDR3 is 17 amino acids. Germline CDR1 SGHDT, CDR2 YYEEEE. V shed 5 bases, J shed 3 bases, and the junction held 17 bases outside the gene matches. CDR3 nucleotides: TGTGCCAGCAGGGAAGCGGGGACGAGGGGTTACGACTACGAGCAGTACTTC. It is translated as CASREAGTRGYDYEQYF.

This sequence joins TRBV5-1 and TRBJ2-2; 12 nucleotides agree with TRBD2. Losses at the gene ends were 4 bases for V and 0 bases for J; bases not matched to a gene: 7. There are 18 residues in the CDR3. Germline V CDR1 and CDR2: SGHRS, YFSETQ. The CDR3 loop is CASSVTSGGFANTGELFF. The CDR3 DNA is TGCGCCAGCAGCGTAACTAGCGGGGGGTTCGCGAACACCGGGGAGCTGTTTTTT. The full variable domain, rest sourced from reference TRBV5-1 and TRBJ2-2, is KAGVTQTPRYLIKTRGQQVTLSCSPISGHRSVSWYQQTPGQGLQFLFEYFSETQRNKGNFPGRFSGRQFSNSRSEMNVSTLELGDSALYLCASSVTSGGFANTGELFFGEGSRLTVL.

Regarding this clone: Other DNA sequences in this specimen translate into the identical CDR3. V and J are TRBV9 and TRBJ2-3; tentative D call: TRBD2 (5 bases). The V gene's germline CDR1 is SGDLS and CDR2 YYNGEE. V was cut by 0 bases and J by 7 bases, with 21 bases left in between. The CDR3 length is 17 residues. CDR3: CASSVDTAEGILHTQYF. DNA for the CDR3: TGTGCCAGCAGCGTAGACACCGCAGAGGGTATCCTACATACGCAGTATTTT.

The V and J genes are TRBV2 and TRBJ1-3; D is unresolved. Germline lookup yields CDR1 SNHLY and CDR2 FYNNEI. The V end lost 6 bases, the J end lost 6 bases, and 15 bases lay between the germline ends. The CDR3 contains 14 residues. For the CDR3, the DNA is TGTGCCAGCAGCTGGAGGGATTGGGAAAACACCATATATTTT. It translates to CASSWRDWENTIYF. Full variable domain (rest looked up from reference TRBV2 and TRBJ1-3): EPEVTQTPSHQVTQMGQEVILRCVPISNHLYFYWYRQILGQKVEFLVSFYNNEISEKSEIFDDQFSVERPDGSNFTLKIRSTKLEDSAMYFCASSWRDWENTIYFGEGSWLTVV.

This chain uses TRBV2 with TRBJ1-1, with TRBD1 matching over 7 bases. Germline V CDR1 and CDR2: SNHLY, FYNNEI. V shed 7 bases, J shed 7 bases, and the junction held 9 bases outside the gene matches. CDR3 length: 13 amino acids. The CDR3 nucleotides are TGTGCCAGCACTCCGATCCGGGACAGTGAAGCTTTCTTT. Protein sequence: CASTPIRDSEAFF.

The chain carries TRBV2 and TRBJ1-5, with 8 positions matching TRBD1. This CDR3 region has 15 residues. CDR1 SNHLY and CDR2 FYNNEI come from the germline V gene. Germline trimming cut 3 bases from V and 4 bases from J; bases unmatched to any gene: 5. The CDR3 nucleotides read TGTGCCAGCAGTGACTTTAGGGACAGGAATCAGCCCCAGCATTTT. Translated, it gives CASSDFRDRNQPQHF.

The genes are TRBV5-6 and TRBJ2-7, with 7 positions matching TRBD1. With V trimmed by 2 bases and J by 9 bases, 14 bases remained unmatched. Per germline, CDR1 SGHDT and CDR2 YYEEEE. This CDR3 is 15 amino acids long. The CDR3 DNA sequence: TGTGCCAGCAGCTTACTCCGGGACAGCATCTACCTGCAGTACTTC. This translates into CASSLLRDSIYLQYF.

The CDR3 reads CASSLPSGGGTGELFF. As DNA, the CDR3 is TGCGCCAGCAGCCTACCTTCTGGGGGGGGCACCGGGGAGCTGTTTTTT. This sequence joins TRBV4-1 and TRBJ2-2; 7 positions agree with TRBD2. V was clipped by 4 bases and J by 4 bases; unmatched bases: 9. The CDR3 runs 16 residues. Germline CDR1 reads MGHRA; CDR2 reads YSYEKL.

Written as DNA, the CDR3 is TGTGCCTGGAGTGTAGTGACAGATAATCAGCCCCAGCATTTT. Encoded protein: CAWSVVTDNQPQHF. The chain carries TRBV30 and TRBJ1-5, with D possibly TRBD1 on 5 matching bases. Germline CDR1 and CDR2: GTSNPN and SVGIG (reference sequence). V lost 0 bases to trimming and J lost 4 bases, with 10 bases between them. CDR3 size: 14 residues. Combining the CDR3 with reference TRBV30 and TRBJ1-5 gives the whole variable domain SQTIHQWPATLVQPVGSPLSLECTVEGTSNPNLYWYRQAAGRGLQLLFYSVGIGQISSEVPQNLSASRPQDRQFILSSKKLLLSDSGFYLCAWSVVTDNQPQHFGDGTRLSIL.

This chain joins TRBV2 and TRBJ1-2; 10 nucleotides line up with TRBD1. Trimming cost V 7 bases and J 6 bases; bases outside gene matches: 5. The length of the CDR3 is 13 residues. Germline V lookup: CDR1 SNHLY, CDR2 FYNNEI. This CDR3 is CASMGTGENGYTF. The CDR3 DNA reads TGTGCCAGCATGGGGACAGGGGAGAATGGCTACACCTTC.

This clone was picked up a small number of times. V is TRBV6-1 and J is TRBJ1-2, with a weak D call TRBD1 (5 bases). V was shortened by 6 bases and J by 8 bases, with 19 bases between the two germline ends. Germline V lookup: CDR1 MNHNS, CDR2 SASEGT. This CDR3 has 14 amino acids. CDR3 nucleotide sequence: TGTGCCAGCAGCCCCCGAAGGGACTCGGCCGGCTACACCTTC. This sequence encodes CASSPRRDSAGYTF.

This rearrangement joins TRBV5-1 to TRBJ2-4, with a possible D match to TRBD1 (6 bases). CDR3 length equals 15 residues. Germline CDR1 reads SGHRS; CDR2 reads YFSETQ. Trimming stripped 4 bases from V and 9 bases from J, with 20 bases between. CDR3 protein: CASSPGRDRRVIQYF. CDR3 nucleotide sequence: TGCGCCAGCAGCCCGGGCCGAGACAGGCGTGTCATTCAGTACTTC.

The genes are TRBV11-1 and TRBJ2-7; TRBD1 matches 9 bases. The CDR3 is 17 amino acids. Trimming took 1 base from V and 3 from J; bases not matched to a gene: 10. Germline values: CDR1 SGHAT, CDR2 FQDESV (reference sequence). CDR3 coding DNA: TGTGCCAGCAGCTTAGACTTAACGGGACAGGGAATCTACGAGCAGTACTTC. This translates into CASSLDLTGQGIYEQYF. The whole variable domain, filled in from reference TRBV11-1 and TRBJ2-7, reads EAEVAQSPRYKITEKSQAVAFWCDPISGHATLYWYRQILGQGPELLVQFQDESVVDDSQLPKDRFSAERLKGVDSTLKIQPAELGDSAMYLCASSLDLTGQGIYEQYFGPGTRLTVT.